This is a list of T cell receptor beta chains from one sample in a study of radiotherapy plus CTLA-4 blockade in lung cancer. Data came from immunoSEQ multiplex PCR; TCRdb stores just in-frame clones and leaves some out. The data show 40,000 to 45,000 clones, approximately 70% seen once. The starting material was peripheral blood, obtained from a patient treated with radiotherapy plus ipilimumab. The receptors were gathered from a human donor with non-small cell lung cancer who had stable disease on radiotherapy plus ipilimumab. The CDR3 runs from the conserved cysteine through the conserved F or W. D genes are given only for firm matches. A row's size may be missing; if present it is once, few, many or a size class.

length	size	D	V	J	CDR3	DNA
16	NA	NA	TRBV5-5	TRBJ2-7	CASSLSGTTSTYEQYF	TGTGCCAGCAGCTTGTCCGGGACAACATCCACCTACGAGCAGTACTTC
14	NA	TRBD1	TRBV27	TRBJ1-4	CASSLYRGSEKLFF	TGTGCCAGCAGTTTATACAGGGGGAGTGAAAAACTGTTTTTT
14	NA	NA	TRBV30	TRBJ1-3	CAWNRGSSGNTIYF	TGTGCCTGGAACCGTGGGAGCTCTGGAAACACCATATATTTT
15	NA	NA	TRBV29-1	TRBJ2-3	CSVVFSTGRADTQYF	TGCAGCGTTGTTTTCAGCACAGGGCGTGCAGATACGCAGTATTTT
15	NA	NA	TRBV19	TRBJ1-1	CASSSYAGLRTEAFF	TGTGCCAGTAGTTCCTACGCGGGACTTCGGACTGAAGCTTTCTTT
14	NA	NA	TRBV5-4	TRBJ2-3	CASSSAGSTDTQYF	TGTGCCAGCAGCTCCGCGGGGTCCACAGATACGCAGTATTTT
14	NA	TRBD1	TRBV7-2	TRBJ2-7	CASSKGQGGLEQYF	TGTGCCAGCAGCAAAGGACAGGGCGGCTTAGAGCAGTACTTC
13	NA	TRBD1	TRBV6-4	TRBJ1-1	CASSDGAEQGAFF	TGTGCCAGCAGTGATGGAGCTGAACAGGGGGCTTTCTTT
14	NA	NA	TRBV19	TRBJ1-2	CASSPWGREDGYTF	TGTGCCAGTAGCCCCTGGGGCCGGGAGGACGGCTACACCTTC
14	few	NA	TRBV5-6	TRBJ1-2	CASSLEARALGYTF	TGTGCCAGCAGCTTGGAGGCCAGGGCCCTTGGCTACACCTTC
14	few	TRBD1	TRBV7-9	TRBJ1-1	CASSPGGGYTEAFF	TGTGCCAGCAGCCCAGGGGGCGGGTACACTGAAGCTTTCTTT
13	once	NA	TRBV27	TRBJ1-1	CASSSVDRPEAFF	TGTGCCAGCAGTTCGGTGGACAGACCTGAAGCTTTCTTT
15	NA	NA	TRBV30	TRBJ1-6	CAWRVPGSNNSPLHF	TGTGCCTGGAGAGTGCCGGGATCAAATAATTCACCCCTCCACTTT
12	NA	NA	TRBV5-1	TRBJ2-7	CASSQNFYEQYF	TGCGCCAGCAGCCAAAATTTCTACGAGCAGTACTTC
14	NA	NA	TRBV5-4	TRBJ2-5	CASSLVGGTETQYF	TGTGCCAGCAGCTTGGTAGGGGGAACAGAGACCCAGTACTTC
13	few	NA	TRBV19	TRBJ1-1	CASSKIRGAEAFF	TGTGCCAGTAGTAAAATCCGGGGGGCTGAAGCTTTCTTT
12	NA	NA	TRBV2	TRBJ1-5	CASNRDNQPQHF	TGTGCCAGCAACCGGGACAATCAGCCCCAGCATTTT
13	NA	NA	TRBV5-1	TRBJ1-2	CASSLAGSSGYTF	TGCGCCAGCAGCCTGGCAGGGTCCAGTGGCTACACCTTC
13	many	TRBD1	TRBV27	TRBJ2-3	CASKRGLGDTQYF	TGTGCCAGCAAAAGGGGGCTGGGAGATACGCAGTATTTT
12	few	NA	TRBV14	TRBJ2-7	CASSQHGWKQYF	TGTGCCAGCAGCCAACACGGGTGGAAGCAGTACTTC
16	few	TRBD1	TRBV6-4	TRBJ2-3	CASSDGRTGAGDTQYF	TGTGCCAGCAGTGACGGAAGGACAGGGGCGGGGGATACGCAGTATTTT
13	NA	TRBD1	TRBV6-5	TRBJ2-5	CASSTTGAKTQYF	TGTGCCAGCAGTACGACAGGGGCAAAGACCCAGTACTTC